This entry describes one TCR beta chain. The data belong to a study of blood T cell repertoires in COVID-19. This table comes from immunoSEQ multiplex PCR, and its TCRdb copy is limited to in-frame clones, with some not included. The sample has approximately 250,000 clones, 70% to 90% seen once. The CDR3 totals 18 residues. Germline V lookup: CDR1 MGHRA, CDR2 YSYEKL. V was cut by 3 bases and J by 2 bases, with 20 bases left in between. This clonotype originated in a woman in her 70s with COVID-19, enrolled during active disease. The rearrangement links TRBV4-1 to TRBJ2-4; tentative D call: TRBD2 (6 bases). Material: peripheral blood. The CDR3 sequence is CASSHPLGGSATKNIQYF. The CDR3 region has the DNA TGCGCCAGCAGCCACCCCCTCGGGGGTTCGGCAACCAAAAACATTCAGTACTTC.